The following is a T cell receptor (beta chain) sequence with its context. Time point in this sample: after dendritic cell vaccination, including at tumor progression/relapse. This sample is drawn from a study of glioma-infiltrating T cells after dendritic cell vaccination. Study summary: The vaccine used monocyte-derived dendritic cells pulsed overnight with autologous tumor lysate. Patients received three intradermal dendritic cell vaccine injections at biweekly intervals.

From germline, CDR1 is SGHRS and CDR2 YFSETQ. This CDR3 is 15 amino acids long. V dropped 2 bases and J dropped 1; count of bases not matched to a gene: 5. Clones were read by immunoSEQ multiplex PCR, and TCRdb kept only the in-frame ones, dropping some. The sample contains 20,000 to 30,000 clones, roughly 91% of which appear only once. This TCR was sampled from a human donor with glioblastoma. The rearrangement uses TRBV5-1 and TRBJ2-5, with TRBD2 identical over 7 bases. The source was blood, collected after dendritic cell vaccination. Here the CDR3 DNA reads TGCGCCAGCAGCTTCCTAGCGGCCCGCCAAGAGACCCAGTACTTC. Translation gives CASSFLAARQETQYF.